This T cell receptor beta chain was documented in a study of T cell responses to AZD1222 COVID-19 vaccine. Trimming took 1 base from V and 8 from J; bases not matched to a gene: 4. CDR1 is GTSNPN and CDR2 is SVGIG in the germline V gene (reference sequence). This CDR3 contains 14 residues. The protocol was immunoSEQ multiplex PCR, while the TCRdb copy is restricted to in-frame clones and leaves out a portion. The sample has 95,000 to 150,000 clones; 85% to 90% are singletons. The sequencing here drew on peripheral blood, taken on day 0 of AZD1222 vaccination. The V gene is TRBV30, the J gene TRBJ1-6, with 8 nucleotides matching TRBD1. This TCR came from an adult in good health. The DNA for the CDR3 is TGTGCCTGGAGTGCGGACAGGGCGGATTCACCCCTCCACTTT. Its translation: CAWSADRADSPLHF.